The present TCR beta chain was sequenced within a study of shared clonotypes between healthy human individuals. Execution of the assay was at deep level. Original handling: ImmunoSEQ sequences covered only the junction and lacked quality scores; filtering therefore differed. Measured with immunoSEQ multiplex PCR; TCRdb has only the in-frame clones, and not every one. For V, J and clone size, that table is used; D and trimming come from the DNA. Altogether 450,000 to 650,000 clones are present, around three quarters being singletons, with the ten largest covering around 11%. The CDR3 loop spans 14 amino acids. The germline V gene has CDR1 SEHNR and CDR2 FQNEAQ (reference sequence). V was shortened by 4 bases and J by 3 bases, with 7 bases between the two germline ends. All donors were healthy HIV-negative adults lacking recent acute infections or vaccinations.

This TCR was sampled from a woman aged 40 to 50 in good health. Some clones in this sample may be carry-over from other donors' samples. The chain links TRBV7-9 to TRBJ2-6; D gene uncertain. The sequencing sample was made of PBMCs. CDR3 sequence reads: CASSSELGANVLTF. The CDR3, as DNA: TGTGCCAGCAGCTCGGAACTTGGGGCCAACGTCCTGACTTTC.